The 18 T cell receptor beta chains below were found in one sample sequenced in a study of Graves' ophthalmopathy and Graves' hyperthyroidism. Transcripts of RNA were the source for amplifying TCR beta CDR3 regions. RT-PCR in the first round used HTBI primers; a second-round multiplex PCR followed. TCRdb reprocessed the multiplex PCR reads with MiXCR, giving one entry per CDR3 protein. The profile shows 680,000 or so distinct CDR3 sequences, 22% of them singletons. Sequencing was performed on peripheral blood. These receptors all stem from a woman between 18 and 29 years old with stable Graves' hyperthyroidism. Some clones in this sample may be carry-over from other donors' samples.

V and J are TRBV9 and TRBJ2-5; 7 positions match TRBD2. The junction had 6 bases not matched to a gene; V was cut back by 3 bases and J by 4 bases. This CDR3 comprises 14 residues. Looked up from germline, CDR1 is SGDLS and CDR2 is YYNGEE. CDR3 sequence reads: CASSADGGLETQYF. CDR3 coding DNA: TGTGCCAGCAGCGCCGACGGGGGGTTAGAGACCCAGTACTTC.

This sequence joins TRBV7-9 and TRBJ2-7, with D unclear. Trimming removed 5 bases at V and 7 bases at J, with 15 bases between. Germline V gene sequence: CDR1 SEHNR, CDR2 FQNEAQ (reference sequence). This CDR3 is built from 13 residues. The chain's CDR3 is CASSKTQLGEQYF. For the CDR3, the DNA is TGTGCCAGCAGCAAAACGCAGCTAGGGGAGCAGTACTTC.

The gene calls are TRBV20-1 and TRBJ2-5; TRBD2 matches at 11 bases. Unmatched junction bases numbered 13, after V lost 1 base and J lost 6 bases. CDR1 and CDR2 from the germline V gene are DFQATT and SNEGSKA (reference sequence). The length of the CDR3 is 17 residues. CDR3: CSARVISGGAASKTQYF. The CDR3, as DNA: TGCAGTGCTAGAGTGATTAGCGGGGGGGCCGCTTCGAAGACCCAGTACTTC.

Many counts were recorded for this clonotype. The rearrangement joins TRBV4-1 to TRBJ1-5; D not resolved. Looked up from germline, CDR1 is MGHRA and CDR2 is YSYEKL. Trimming left V 2 bases short and J 3 bases short, with 17 bases between. There are 17 residues in the CDR3. The CDR3: CASSQSPKVPLNQPQHF. In DNA form, the CDR3 reads TGCGCCAGCAGCCAATCGCCGAAGGTTCCCCTCAATCAGCCCCAGCATTTT.

The sample holds many counts of this clonotype. The chain couples TRBV19 to TRBJ1-2; 11 bases are a match to TRBD1. CDR3 length: 15 residues. V gave up 5 bases and J gave up 6 bases; unmatched junction bases: 8. CDR1 is LNHDA, CDR2 SQIVND, per germline (reference sequence). The CDR3 coding sequence is TGTGCCAGTAGTGACCGGACAGGGGGCGCAAATGGCTACACCTTC. This translates into CASSDRTGGANGYTF.

Comments on this clonotype: The junction and the germline gene differ at one end; a read error may be behind it. The chain couples TRBV20-1 to TRBJ2-7; D gene ambiguous. CDR1 is DFQATT and CDR2 is SNEGSKA in the germline V gene (reference sequence). The CDR3 has 13 amino acids. In DNA form, the CDR3 reads TGCAGTGCTCCCTCCCCACCGCGTTTCGAGCAGTGCTTC. This encodes CSAPSPPRFEQCF.

In its sample, this clonotype was seen many times. The chain carries TRBV2 and TRBJ2-7; D not resolved. This CDR3 spans 11 amino acids. The germline V gene has CDR1 SNHLY and CDR2 FYNNEI. V lost 6 bases and J lost 2, with 5 bases in between. The CDR3 spells CASRETYEQYF. The CDR3 DNA is TGTGCCAGCAGGGAAACCTACGAGCAGTACTTC.

This clonotype was observed a few times. V gene TRBV3-1 combines with J gene TRBJ2-2, with 12 bases matching TRBD2. The length of the CDR3 is 17 residues. Germline assignment: CDR1 LGHDT and CDR2 YNNKEL (reference sequence). J lost 5 bases, V lost 3 bases, and 7 bases had no gene match. CDR3 DNA sequence: TGTGCCAGCAGCCACGCCGGACTAGCGGGAAAGACCGGGGAGCTGTTTTTT. Translation: CASSHAGLAGKTGELFF.

The V gene is TRBV27, the J gene TRBJ2-7; D is undetermined. Germline values: CDR1 MNHEY, CDR2 SMNVEV (reference sequence). Trimming removed 2 bases from V and 1 base from J, with 18 bases in between. The CDR3 spans 17 residues. The CDR3 is CASSLLTLDPRSYEQYF. CDR3 sequence (DNA): TGTGCCAGCAGTTTACTCACCCTCGACCCGAGGTCCTACGAGCAGTACTTC.

This clonotype came up many times. The rearrangement joins TRBV28 to TRBJ2-7, with no clear D. The V gene lost 3 bases and the J gene lost 4 bases, with 13 bases spanning the gap. The CDR3 has 14 residues. Germline assignment: CDR1 MDHEN and CDR2 SYDVKM. The CDR3 coding sequence is TGTGCCAGCAGTTTGCCCACCCTTAGTTACGAGCAGTACTTC. This translates into CASSLPTLSYEQYF. The entire variable domain, with the rest obtained from reference TRBV28 and TRBJ2-7, is as follows: DVKVTQSSRYLVKRTGEKVFLECVQDMDHENMFWYRQDPGLGLRLIYFSYDVKMKEKGDIPEGYSVSREKKERFSLILESASTNQTSMYLCASSLPTLSYEQYFGPGTRLTVT.

CDR3 sequence (DNA): TGTGCCAGCAGCTTAGATCGGGGGGCTAACTATGGCTACACCTTC. It translates to CASSLDRGANYGYTF. The chain couples TRBV11-2 to TRBJ1-2; weak D call: TRBD1 (5 bases). V lost 0 bases, J lost 0 bases, and 8 bases lay in between. Germline assignment: CDR1 SGHAT and CDR2 FQNNGV. The CDR3 runs 15 residues.

This clonotype was seen repeatedly, ten times or more. This rearrangement joins TRBV6-5 to TRBJ1-2; D is perhaps TRBD1 (6 bases). CDR1 is MNHEY, CDR2 SVGAGI, per germline. The CDR3 contains 14 residues. V was clipped by 0 bases and J by 5 bases, with 10 bases between them. CDR3 amino acids: CASSYSDSLYGYTF. CDR3 nucleotide sequence: TGTGCCAGCAGTTACTCGGACAGCCTTTATGGCTACACCTTC.

This clonotype was seen a few times. The chain carries TRBV3-1 and TRBJ2-7; 11 bases are a match to TRBD2. V gave up 3 bases and J gave up 6 bases; unmatched junction bases: 13. The CDR3 sequence is 17 residues long. Germline V lookup: CDR1 LGHDT, CDR2 YNNKEL (reference sequence). This CDR3 reads CASSHSMTLAGGAEQYF. CDR3 DNA sequence: TGTGCCAGCAGCCATTCCATGACCCTAGCGGGGGGAGCCGAGCAGTACTTC.

This clonotype was observed many times. This chain joins TRBV20-1 and TRBJ2-7; maybe TRBD2 (5 bases). The CDR3 spans 14 residues. The germline gives CDR1 DFQATT, CDR2 SNEGSKA (reference sequence). The CDR3 nucleotides are TGCTCTGGGTTGGGAGCGGAACATTCCTACGAGCAGTACTTC. This encodes CSGLGAEHSYEQYF.

About this clonotype: A junction end diverges from the germline sequence, so it may reflect a read error. The CDR3 sequence is CASSLAWAGELFF. In nucleotides, the CDR3 is TGTGCCAGCAGCTTAGCTTGGGCCGGGGAGCTGTTTTTT. The chain links TRBV12-3 or TRBV12-4 to TRBJ2-2; D remains unclear. This CDR3 is 13 amino acids long.

This clonotype was counted at least ten times. This sequence joins TRBV6-5 and TRBJ2-5; 9 positions agree with TRBD2. Germline loops: CDR1 MNHEY, CDR2 SVGAGI. This CDR3 spans 14 amino acids. The J segment lost 6 bases and the V segment lost 2 bases, leaving 4 bases of the junction unmatched. CDR3 DNA: TGTGCCAGCAGTTACGGCGGGGGGGCCCAGACCCAGTACTTC. It translates to CASSYGGGAQTQYF.

This clonotype was seen ten or more times. The CDR3 coding sequence is TGTGCCAGCAGTAGAGATTCGGGGGGTAACTATGGCTACACCTTC. Residues: CASSRDSGGNYGYTF. J is TRBJ1-2 and V is TRBV6-1; weak D call: TRBD1 (5 bases). This CDR3 is 15 amino acids long. V was pared by 5 bases and J by 1 base, with 14 bases between. From germline, CDR1 is MNHNS and CDR2 SASEGT.

CDR3 nucleotide sequence: TGTGCCAGTAGTCCCCTCGGGGCGCGGGCCAAAAACATTCAGTACTTC. It translates to CASSPLGARAKNIQYF. The chain couples TRBV19 to TRBJ2-4, with D possibly called TRBD1 or TRBD2 (5 bases each). The CDR3 runs to 16 residues. The germline V and J ends were trimmed by 5 bases and 1 base, with 15 bases remaining between them. Germline V gene data show CDR1 as LNHDA and CDR2 as SQIVND (reference sequence).